This entry features one T cell receptor (beta chain) sequence. This entry is derived from a study of blood T cell repertoires in COVID-19. Study context: COVID-19 samples from acute and convalescent phases originated in the United States, Italy and Spain. Sample material is recorded as cDNA or gDNA derived from T cells, B-cell-depleted T cells, or PBMCs.

Seattle researchers signed up patients amid active infection and tracked them longitudinally. Trimming pared 0 bases from V and 7 bases from J, leaving 7 bases between. CDR1 LNHDA and CDR2 SQIVND come from the germline V gene (reference sequence). The CDR3 has 13 residues. The data were produced by immunoSEQ multiplex PCR, yet TCRdb's version contains in-frame clones alone and is incomplete. The sample has approximately 280,000 clones; 80% to 95% are singletons. The V and J genes are TRBV19 and TRBJ2-1; D perhaps matches TRBD2 (6 bases). The clonotype originates from a woman under 40 with COVID-19, enrolled during active disease. Sequencing input: peripheral blood. CDR3 bases: TGTGCCAGTAGTATAGATGGGAGGAATGAGCAGTTCTTC. Translating it yields CASSIDGRNEQFF.